This TCR beta chain was sequenced during a study of blood T cell repertoires in COVID-19. Original processing methods: It was from reference gene primer amplification that nucleated cell counts were estimated. Profiling relied on immunoSEQ multiplex PCR, and the TCRdb table lists in-frame clones only, not all of them. From that table come the V and J calls and clone size; the DNA was used to work out D and trimming. The data hold more than 200,000 clones, with 85% to 90% observed a single time. Germline V gene sequence: CDR1 SGHTA, CDR2 FQGNSA. With 4 bases removed from V and 8 bases from J, the gap between germline ends came to 21 bases. There are 16 residues in the CDR3.

The chain couples TRBV7-2 to TRBJ2-1, with a weak D call TRBD2 (7 bases). Sample: PBMCs or T cells enriched from blood (not recorded which). The sequence was obtained from a woman aged 30 to 39 who had recovered from COVID-19. The CDR3 nucleotides are TGTGCCAGCAGCTGGGCGGGGGCAGGGAATCTGGATGAGCAGTTCTTC. The encoded protein is CASSWAGAGNLDEQFF.